The clone carrying this TCR beta chain was seen a handful of times. Its antigen is currently unknown. This record comes from a study of beta chain features in type 1 diabetes. General observations from the study: Shorter TCRB CDR3s, moderately but significantly so, were found in Type 1 diabetes patients in all four CD4+ subsets.

Reverse transcription of all isolated RNA meant that expressed TCRB transcripts were sequenced. Sequenced by immunoSEQ multiplex PCR; TCRdb stores in-frame clones only, minus some. The sample lists around 650,000 clones, around an eighth occurring once. This CDR3 spans 13 amino acids. Per germline, CDR1 LNHNV and CDR2 YYDKDF (reference sequence). The V gene lost 3 bases and the J gene lost 13 bases, with 18 bases spanning the gap. Populations isolated by sorting all had purity greater than 95%. This chain connects TRBV15 to TRBJ1-2; no reliable D call. The receptor was isolated from a man aged 25 to 40 with type 1 diabetes. The sequenced sample was naive CD4+ T cells from blood. For the CDR3, the DNA is TGTGCCACCAGCAGCAGCATTCTTAAGTCATGCACCTTC. Protein product: CATSSSILKSCTF.